The TCR beta chain described here comes from a study of T cells expressing NK-cell markers. The V gene's germline CDR1 is SGHRS and CDR2 YFSETQ. The CDR3 length is 14 residues. TCRdb re-called the 5' RACE reads; one entry per CDR3 protein, DNA not given. The sample includes about 160,000 distinct CDR3 sequences. V is TRBV5-1 and J is TRBJ1-1; checking the TCRdb D call of TRBD1 is not possible without DNA. The TCR comes from a man aged 18 to 69 in good health. Material: blood T cells: a sorted CD56 or NKG2C T cell subset, CD4+ or CD8+ T cells, or bulk PBMC T cells (not recorded which). CDR3 protein: CATSLERGGTEAFF.